The clone carrying this T cell receptor beta chain is categorized as medium-sized. Constant-region reverse primers amplified full-length variable regions, followed by semi-nested Nested Universal Primer A PCR. TCRdb recomputed calls from the 5' RACE reads with MiXCR, one row per CDR3 protein. Among 9,000 to 10,000 distinct CDR3 sequences listed, around 15% were seen once. Cells sorted as Tregs were CD4+, CD25+ and CD127-/low. The V end was cut by 7 bases, the J end by 5 bases, with 9 bases between. This CDR3 contains 12 residues. This chain uses TRBV12-3 or TRBV12-4 with TRBJ2-1, with D tentatively TRBD1 or TRBD2 (5 bases each). Sequencing was carried out using Tregs sorted from blood. The clonotype was recovered from a female donor with breast cancer. The CDR3 region is CASTRGDNEQFF. The CDR3, as DNA: TGTGCCAGCACCCGAGGGGACAATGAGCAGTTCTTC.